This T cell receptor (beta chain) was documented in a study of control samples from healthy donors and cancer patients. Produced via immunoSEQ multiplex PCR; TCRdb's table is partial and in-frame only. The table lists roughly 48,000 clones, approximately 90% of them singletons. The ends lost 5 bases at V and 2 bases at J; junction bases unmatched: 7. The CDR3 is 16 residues long. The germline V gene has CDR1 SGHAT and CDR2 FQNNGV. The rearrangement uses TRBV11-2 and TRBJ1-3, with 9 positions matching TRBD1. The sequenced sample was PBMCs. The TCR comes from a woman in her thirties or forties with head and neck cancer. CDR3: CASSPARQGAGNTIYF. The CDR3 nucleotides are TGTGCCAGCAGCCCCGCTCGACAGGGGGCTGGAAACACCATATATTTT.